The clone carrying this T cell receptor beta chain was found once. The antigen is not known. The CDR3 sequence is 13 residues long. Germline CDR1 is SQVTM and CDR2 is ANQGSEA. J lost 12 bases, V lost 6 bases, and 16 bases had no gene match. This record comes from a study of T cell responses to AZD1222 COVID-19 vaccine. General study results and limits: Most donors were white British and more were female, and clonal diversity was possibly underestimated. Baseline serostatus was positive in only six or seven AZD1222 recipients. Repertoires were obtained solely post-peak T cell response. Dominant at 160-218 and 743-854, vaccine-associated CD4 TCRs also spanned spike.

Assay used: immunoSEQ multiplex PCR; TCRdb lists only in-frame clones, some missing. The sample records about 110,000 clones, roughly nine tenths being singletons. Sequenced material: peripheral blood, taken on day 0 of MenACWY control vaccination. The clonotype comes from an adult in good health. This chain links TRBV29-1 with TRBJ1-1, with 7 positions matching TRBD1. The CDR3 nucleotides read TGCAGCGTAAATGACCGGGACAGCAGAATTCCTTTCTTT. It encodes CSVNDRDSRIPFF.